This entry lists 27 T cell receptor beta chains sequenced from one sample in a study of cytomegalovirus exposure and HLA in healthy donors. With 60 Vbeta and 13 Jbeta primers, the PCR was carried out. Repertoires were generated with immunoSEQ multiplex PCR, while TCRdb's copy carries only in-frame clones and drops some. The repertoire includes roughly 180,000 clones, more than 70% of them detected once, and around 1.4% sits in the top ten. The material sequenced was PBMCs. All receptors come from a girl aged 5 to 17 in good health and CMV-seropositive.

This clone was counted only a few times. The CDR3: CAWRKTGRNDQPQHF. CDR3 bases: TGTGCCTGGAGGAAAACAGGGAGAAATGATCAGCCCCAGCATTTT. The genes are TRBV30 and TRBJ1-5, with a tentative D call TRBD1 (6 bases). The length of the CDR3 is 15 residues. Germline loops: CDR1 GTSNPN, CDR2 SVGIG (reference sequence). V was shortened by 3 bases and J by 5 bases, with 17 bases between the two germline ends.

The chain recombines TRBV7-2 with TRBJ2-5; 13 positions agree with TRBD2. Germline loops: CDR1 SGHTA, CDR2 FQGNSA. This CDR3 spans 20 amino acids. With 0 bases clipped from V and 2 bases from J, the junction kept 12 bases outside the gene matches. The CDR3 spells CASSLAGFRGLAGPQETQYF. The CDR3, as DNA: TGTGCCAGCAGCTTAGCAGGATTCAGGGGACTAGCGGGACCACAAGAGACCCAGTACTTC.

V gene TRBV4-1 combines with J gene TRBJ1-1, with D possibly being TRBD1 (6 bases). This CDR3 has 15 residues. Trimming stripped 3 bases from V and 4 bases from J, with 15 bases between. CDR1 is MGHRA, CDR2 YSYEKL, per germline. Written as DNA, the CDR3 is TGCGCCAGCAGCCAGTATCAGGGGATGGGCACTGAAGCTTTCTTT. This codes for CASSQYQGMGTEAFF.

The chain has TRBV27 and TRBJ2-5; 7 bases agree with TRBD2. The V segment lost 3 bases and the J segment 6 bases; nucleotides outside the gene matches: 13. This CDR3 comprises 16 residues. The V gene's germline CDR1 is MNHEY and CDR2 SMNVEV (reference sequence). In DNA form, the CDR3 reads TGTGCCAGCAGTTTTACAAGTGGCGGGAGTCTAAAGACCCAGTACTTC. It specifies CASSFTSGGSLKTQYF.

The chain recombines TRBV15 with TRBJ1-5; tentatively, D is TRBD1 (5 bases). The CDR3 has 17 amino acids. Trimming left V 0 bases short and J 0 bases short, with 12 bases between. CDR1 and CDR2 from the germline V gene are LNHNV and YYDKDF (reference sequence). The CDR3, as DNA: TGTGCCACCAGCAGAGACAGGGCGGTTATTAGCAATCAGCCCCAGCATTTT. Translation gives CATSRDRAVISNQPQHF.

J is TRBJ2-7 and V is TRBV4-1, with 9 bases that match TRBD2. The CDR3 has 14 amino acids. The ends lost 4 bases at V and 5 bases at J; junction bases unmatched: 6. CDR1 and CDR2 (germline): MGHRA, YSYEKL. CDR3 in DNA: TGCGCCAGCAGCCTCCGGACTAGCGCAAACGAGCAGTACTTC. This translates into CASSLRTSANEQYF.

In its sample, this clone was seen a few times. The rearrangement joins TRBV6-4 to TRBJ2-7; 8 nucleotides match TRBD1. Germline V gene data show CDR1 as MRHNA and CDR2 as SNTAGT. The length of the CDR3 is 15 residues. With V trimmed by 4 bases and J by 3 bases, 8 bases remained unmatched. CDR3 bases: TGTGCCAGCAGTGTAGGGACAGGCCCTTTCTACGAGCAGTACTTC. It codes for CASSVGTGPFYEQYF.

This chain connects TRBV30 to TRBJ1-5; D ambiguous. The CDR3 is 12 amino acids. V shed 4 bases and J shed 5 bases, with 9 bases lying between them. Germline CDR1 GTSNPN, CDR2 SVGIG (reference sequence). The CDR3 loop reads CAWTYGDQPQHF. In DNA, the CDR3 is TGTGCCTGGACCTACGGTGATCAGCCCCAGCATTTT.

The rearrangement links TRBV29-1 to TRBJ2-5; D might be TRBD1 (6 bases). The V gene lost 4 bases and the J gene lost 1 base, with 10 bases spanning the gap. The CDR3 covers 13 residues. CDR1 and CDR2 (germline): SQVTM, ANQGSEA. This CDR3 reads CSVGGRFQETQYF. The CDR3 nucleotides are TGCAGCGTTGGGGGGCGTTTCCAAGAGACCCAGTACTTC.

The chain links TRBV28 to TRBJ1-2; 8 bases map to TRBD1. In germline, CDR1 is MDHEN, CDR2 SYDVKM. Trimming at V came to 5 bases and at J to 4 bases, leaving 12 bases not matched to a gene. CDR3 length: 16 residues. The DNA of the CDR3 is TGTGCCAGCAGTCCTCAGGGGGCTCAACGTCGCTATGGCTACACCTTC. Translation gives CASSPQGAQRRYGYTF.

The chain employs TRBV25-1 and TRBJ1-1; D is possibly TRBD1 (6 bases). CDR1 and CDR2 from the germline V gene are MGHDK and SYGVNS. The CDR3 is 14 amino acids. The germline V and J ends were trimmed by 3 bases and 1 base, with 9 bases remaining between them. The CDR3 region is CASSELDRNTEAFF. The DNA for the CDR3 is TGTGCCAGCAGTGAGTTGGACAGGAACACTGAAGCTTTCTTT.

The rearrangement uses TRBV27 and TRBJ1-1, with a tentative D call TRBD1 (5 bases). The CDR3 length is 15 residues. Germline V CDR1 and CDR2: MNHEY, SMNVEV (reference sequence). Trimming took off 3 bases at V and 3 bases at J, with 14 bases between the two ends. The CDR3 region is CASSFGLGRDTEAFF. The CDR3 DNA reads TGTGCCAGCAGTTTCGGCCTCGGCAGGGACACTGAAGCTTTCTTT.

This clone has a handful of counts. This chain links TRBV19 with TRBJ2-1; D call uncertain. With 1 base removed from V and 7 bases from J, the gap between germline ends came to 8 bases. Germline values: CDR1 LNHDA, CDR2 SQIVND (reference sequence). This CDR3 is built from 13 residues. CDR3 region: CASSIVLWNEQFF. The CDR3 DNA is TGTGCCAGTAGTATAGTACTGTGGAATGAGCAGTTCTTC.

The genes are TRBV4-1 and TRBJ2-7; 9 bases agree with TRBD2. Germline trimming cut 6 bases from V and 2 bases from J; bases unmatched to any gene: 8. Germline values: CDR1 MGHRA, CDR2 YSYEKL. The CDR3 loop spans 15 amino acids. As DNA, the CDR3 is TGCGCCAGCAGGCAACTAGCGGGCCGAACCTACGAGCAGTACTTC. Its protein is CASRQLAGRTYEQYF.

The rearrangement uses TRBV25-1 and TRBJ1-4; 7 bases are shared with TRBD1. Germline V gives CDR1 MGHDK, CDR2 SYGVNS. With V trimmed by 8 bases and J by 14 bases, 14 bases remained unmatched. The CDR3 length is 13 residues. CDR3 sequence (DNA): TGTGCCAGCGGCTCCCAAAACGACAGGGTGCTGTTTTTT. This encodes CASGSQNDRVLFF.

This sequence joins TRBV6-4 and TRBJ2-6; D perhaps matches TRBD1 (6 bases). This CDR3 is 16 amino acids long. The germline CDR1 and CDR2 sequences are MRHNA and SNTAGT. V was clipped by 5 bases and J by 0 bases, with 11 bases between them. CDR3 nucleotide sequence: TGTGCCAGCAGTAAACAGGGTTCCTCTGGGGCCAACGTCCTGACTTTC. This sequence encodes CASSKQGSSGANVLTF.

This sequence joins TRBV7-9 and TRBJ2-2; D may be TRBD2 (5 bases). The CDR3 contains 15 residues. CDR1 is SEHNR, CDR2 FQNEAQ, per germline (reference sequence). Trimming removed 7 bases from V and 4 bases from J, with 16 bases in between. The CDR3 DNA is TGTGCCAGCAAGTCGGGAACCTGGGGCACCGGGGAGCTGTTTTTT. Its translation: CASKSGTWGTGELFF.

The chain couples TRBV9 to TRBJ2-7, with 7 bases identical to TRBD2. V shed 3 bases, J shed 3 bases, and the junction held 0 bases outside the gene matches. Germline V CDR1 and CDR2: SGDLS, YYNGEE. This CDR3 comprises 12 residues. The CDR3 DNA is TGTGCCAGCAGCGGGGAGGGCTACGAGCAGTACTTC. This sequence encodes CASSGEGYEQYF. Full variable domain (rest looked up from reference TRBV9 and TRBJ2-7): DSGVTQTPKHLITATGQRVTLRCSPRSGDLSVYWYQQSLDQGLQFLIQYYNGEERAKGNILERFSAQQFPDLHSELNLSSLELGDSALYFCASSGEGYEQYFGPGTRLTVT.

This clone was counted once. The rearrangement links TRBV7-2 to TRBJ1-4; D unresolved. CDR1 and CDR2 (germline): SGHTA, FQGNSA. V was shortened by 1 base and J by 0 bases, with 6 bases between the two germline ends. The CDR3 totals 15 residues. The CDR3 protein is CASSLGGSTNEKLFF. The CDR3 coding sequence is TGTGCCAGCAGCTTAGGAGGGTCAACTAATGAAAAACTGTTTTTT.

This clone appeared a few times. The chain links TRBV5-6 to TRBJ1-2; 10 bases are shared with TRBD1. V lost 3 bases to trimming and J lost 7 bases; unmatched junction nucleotides: 9. The length of the CDR3 is 15 residues. Per germline, CDR1 SGHDT and CDR2 YYEEEE. The CDR3 reads CASSWQMGQGSGYTF. The CDR3, as DNA: TGTGCCAGCAGCTGGCAGATGGGACAGGGGTCTGGCTACACCTTC.

V usage is TRBV7-8 and J usage is TRBJ2-7; D gene ambiguous. The germline V and J ends were trimmed by 1 base and 0 bases, with 4 bases remaining between them. The CDR3 length is 13 residues. Germline-derived CDR1 and CDR2 are SGHVS and FQNEAQ. The chain's CDR3 is CASSLVVSYEQYF. Here the CDR3 DNA reads TGTGCCAGCAGCTTAGTAGTCTCCTACGAGCAGTACTTC.

The V call is TRBV18, the J call TRBJ2-7, with 9 positions matching TRBD1. The CDR3 length is 17 residues. Germline assignment: CDR1 KGHSH and CDR2 LQKENI. Trimming at V came to 4 bases and at J to 5 bases, leaving 15 bases not matched to a gene. In DNA, the CDR3 is TGTGCCAGCTCACGAGAAATAACCGGGACAGGGTCACACGAGCAGTACTTC. It is translated as CASSREITGTGSHEQYF.

The rearrangement links TRBV19 to TRBJ2-7; 7 bases align to TRBD1. Germline V gene sequence: CDR1 LNHDA, CDR2 SQIVND (reference sequence). The CDR3 has 14 amino acids. The V segment lost 4 bases and the J segment 4 bases; nucleotides outside the gene matches: 7. CDR3 bases: TGTGCCAGTAGTAATAGGGACAGAGCTTACGAGCAGTACTTC. Its translation is CASSNRDRAYEQYF.

The CDR3 protein is CASSYPSGRYEQYF. CDR3 bases: TGTGCCAGCAGCTACCCCAGCGGGAGATACGAGCAGTACTTC. This chain links TRBV7-2 with TRBJ2-7, with 8 bases that match TRBD2. CDR3 length equals 14 residues. The germline V gene encodes CDR1 SGHTA and CDR2 FQGNSA. The V gene end was trimmed by 4 bases and the J gene end by 4 bases; junction bases not matched to a gene: 6. Full variable domain (rest looked up from reference TRBV7-2 and TRBJ2-7): GAGVSQSPSNKVTEKGKDVELRCDPISGHTALYWYRQSLGQGLEFLIYFQGNSAPDKSGLPSDRFSAERTGGSVSTLTIQRTQQEDSAVYLCASSYPSGRYEQYFGPGTRLTVT.

The chain has TRBV9 and TRBJ2-5, with D tentatively TRBD2 (6 bases). The CDR3 runs 14 residues. The V gene's germline CDR1 is SGDLS and CDR2 YYNGEE. V shed 3 bases and J shed 1 base, with 10 bases lying between them. The DNA for the CDR3 is TGTGCCAGCAGCGCCGGGGGACTCCAAGAGACCCAGTACTTC. The encoded protein is CASSAGGLQETQYF.

V is TRBV2 and J is TRBJ2-2; TRBD2 is a possible D gene (5 bases). The CDR3 has 15 amino acids. V was clipped by 6 bases and J by 5 bases, with 16 bases between them. Germline CDR1 is SNHLY and CDR2 is FYNNEI. CDR3 loop: CASRYRAGGTGELFF. In DNA, the CDR3 is TGTGCCAGCAGATATAGGGCGGGTGGAACCGGGGAGCTGTTTTTT.

The chain is built from TRBV7-8 and TRBJ1-1; tentatively, D is TRBD1 (6 bases). The V gene lost 5 bases and the J gene lost 8 bases, with 9 bases spanning the gap. Germline loops: CDR1 SGHVS, CDR2 FQNEAQ. The CDR3 loop spans 11 amino acids. The CDR3: CASSLGQEAFF. The DNA of the CDR3 is TGTGCCAGCAGCCTAGGACAGGAAGCTTTCTTT.